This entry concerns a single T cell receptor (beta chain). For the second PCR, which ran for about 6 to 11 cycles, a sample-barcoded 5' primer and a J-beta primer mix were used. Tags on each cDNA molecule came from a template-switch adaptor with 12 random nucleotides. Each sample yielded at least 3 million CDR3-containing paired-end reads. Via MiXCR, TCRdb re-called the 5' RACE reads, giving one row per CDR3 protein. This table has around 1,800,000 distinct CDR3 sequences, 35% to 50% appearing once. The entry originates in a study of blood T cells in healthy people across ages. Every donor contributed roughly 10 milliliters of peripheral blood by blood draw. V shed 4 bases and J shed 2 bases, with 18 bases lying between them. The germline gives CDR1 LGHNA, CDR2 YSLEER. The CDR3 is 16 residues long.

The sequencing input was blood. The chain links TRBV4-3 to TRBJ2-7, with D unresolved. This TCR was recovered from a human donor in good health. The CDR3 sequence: CASSPVASTDPYEQYF. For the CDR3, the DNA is TGCGCCAGCAGCCCGGTCGCATCGACGGACCCCTACGAGCAGTACTTC.